This TCR beta chain was retrieved from a study of blood T cell repertoires in COVID-19. Study summary: Samples of COVID-19 (acute and convalescent) were obtained from the United States, Italy and Spain. Sources were T cells, B-cell-depleted T cells, or PBMCs; the material itself was cDNA or gDNA.

The CDR3 spans 17 residues. Trimming removed 1 base from V and 0 bases from J; junction bases left unmatched: 3. Germline V gene lookup returns CDR1 SNHLY and CDR2 FYNNEI. Original data processing: Estimated nucleated cell counts came from reference gene primer amplification. The method was immunoSEQ multiplex PCR; TCRdb's version includes in-frame clones alone and lacks a portion of them. D and trimming were read from the DNA, whereas the V and J calls and clone size are those reported in that table. This sample yields roughly 100,000 clones, of which about nine tenths are seen a single time; approximately 5.4% belongs to the top ten. Those enrolled in Seattle joined during active infection and were followed longitudinally afterward.

The specimen was peripheral blood. V gene TRBV2 combines with J gene TRBJ1-3, with 10 bases that match TRBD1. This receptor was taken from a woman aged 45-60 years with COVID-19, enrolled during active disease. The CDR3 here is CASSEVRDRGSGNTIYF. In DNA form, the CDR3 reads TGTGCCAGCAGTGAAGTTCGGGACAGGGGCTCTGGAAACACCATATATTTT.